This note documents a single TCR beta chain sequence. Its antigen is not identified. The data derive from a study of T-cell reconstitution after alpha-beta-depleted transplantation in children. The CDR3 loop spans 14 amino acids. V lost 6 bases, J lost 6 bases, and 17 bases lay in between. Study-wide points: Two months or so post-transplant, alpha-beta T cells reportedly derived from several hundred expanded graft clones.

Unique molecular identifiers were used to barcode this TCRbeta library. TCRdb re-called the PCR reads through MiXCR, storing one row per CDR3 protein. The sample contains about 980,000 distinct CDR3 sequences, around 30% of which appear only once. The sequences come from PBMCs, mostly from graft donor cells, collected 360 days after TCRalphabeta/CD19-depleted stem cell transplant. The V gene is TRBV12-3 or TRBV12-4, the J gene TRBJ1-1, with D unresolved. The TCR originated in a boy younger than two who had a stem cell transplant for SCID, so the T cells may come from the graft donor. This CDR3 reads CASSPGPGIPEAFF. DNA of the CDR3: TGTGCCAGCAGCCCGGGCCCGGGGATCCCTGAAGCTTTCTTT.